This entry describes one TCR beta chain. The antigen is unknown. J gave up 1 base and V 3 bases, and 5 bases lay outside the gene matches. CDR3 length: 18 amino acids. Germline CDR1 reads LNHDA; CDR2 reads SQIVND (reference sequence). The data were obtained in a study of vaccination effects on CD4 cells after COVID-19. Study in general: It was with roughly 10 IU/ml IL-2 and around 10 ug/ml peptides that a few million PBMC per well were cultured.

On day 10 of culture, CD4+ T cells were separated out. Either the mRNA-1273 or the BNT162b2 vaccine was given to participants as two doses. Nucleocapsid antibody tests were negative, and the vaccine recipients had no prior SARS-CoV-2 infection. A half-medium replacement with IL-2 medium was carried out on days 3 and 7. The data were produced by immunoSEQ multiplex PCR, yet TCRdb's version contains in-frame clones alone and is incomplete. The sample lists around 69,000 clones; approximately 79% were seen once. The sequenced sample was CD4+ T cells from PBMCs cultured without peptide, obtained after COVID-19 vaccination. The chain carries TRBV19 and TRBJ2-6, with 11 positions matching TRBD2. The clonotype comes from a human donor who received a COVID-19 vaccine. CDR3 sequence: CASSMRLAGGSGANVLTF. The CDR3 DNA sequence: TGTGCCAGTAGTATGAGGCTAGCGGGGGGATCTGGGGCCAACGTCCTGACTTTC.